A single sample gave rise to the 8 T cell receptor beta chains below, sequenced in a study of technical replicates of blood from a few donors. The repertoire was sequenced with immunoSEQ multiplex PCR; TCRdb's copy has only in-frame clones and lacks some. The table has around 100,000 clones, approximately 96% seen once. The sequenced material came from T cells isolated from PBMCs. The receptors stem from a human donor in good health.

The CDR3 here is CASTLTSGITDTQYF. The CDR3 bases are TGTGCCAGCACCCTTACTAGCGGAATCACAGATACGCAGTATTTT. The V and J genes are TRBV7-2 and TRBJ2-3, with 8 positions matching TRBD2. The CDR3 has 15 residues. The V gene end was trimmed by 7 bases and the J gene end by 2 bases; junction bases not matched to a gene: 8. The V gene's germline CDR1 is SGHTA and CDR2 FQGNSA.

J is TRBJ2-1 and V is TRBV30; no definite D call. V was pared by 0 bases and J by 10 bases, with 13 bases between. Germline V gene data show CDR1 as GTSNPN and CDR2 as SVGIG (reference sequence). The CDR3 runs to 13 residues. The CDR3 DNA follows: TGTGCCTGGAGTGTAAACCAGATTTCAGAGCAGTTCTTC. Its protein product is CAWSVNQISEQFF. Filled out from reference TRBV30 and TRBJ2-1, the complete variable domain reads SQTIHQWPATLVQPVGSPLSLECTVEGTSNPNLYWYRQAAGRGLQLLFYSVGIGQISSEVPQNLSASRPQDRQFILSSKKLLLSDSGFYLCAWSVNQISEQFFGPGTRLTVL.

The chain is built from TRBV10-3 and TRBJ2-3; a possible D gene is TRBD2 (5 bases). This CDR3 is built from 13 residues. V lost 7 bases to trimming and J lost 6 bases, with 14 bases between them. In germline, CDR1 is ENHRY, CDR2 SYGVKD. CDR3 DNA sequence: TGTGCCATCATGGCGGGCCTCGCGGATACGCAGTATTTT. Translated: CAIMAGLADTQYF.

The chain has TRBV27 and TRBJ2-7; the match to TRBD2 covers 8 bases. CDR3 length: 14 amino acids. Germline assignment: CDR1 MNHEY and CDR2 SMNVEV (reference sequence). V shed 4 bases and J 4 bases; nucleotides not matched to a gene: 6. The CDR3 reads CASSSSGSSYEQYF. DNA for the CDR3: TGTGCCAGCAGTTCGAGCGGGAGTTCGTACGAGCAGTACTTC.

The V call is TRBV5-4, the J call TRBJ2-3; no clear D. There are 11 residues in the CDR3. Trimming took 3 bases from V and 5 from J, leaving 4 bases between them. Germline-derived CDR1 and CDR2 are SGHNT and YYREEE (reference sequence). The CDR3: CASSSGDTQYF. DNA of the CDR3: TGTGCCAGCAGCTCGGGAGATACGCAGTATTTT.

The rearrangement uses TRBV6-5 and TRBJ2-5, with a tentative D call TRBD2 (7 bases). The end of the DNA fits TRBJ2-7 better, so the J call may be wrong. The CDR3 has 11 residues. CDR1 is MNHEY and CDR2 is SVGAGI in the germline V gene. The CDR3 loop reads CASGGGGEQYF. The DNA for the CDR3 is TGTGCCAGTGGGGGGGGCGGCGAGCAGTACTTC.

The rearrangement joins TRBV11-3 to TRBJ2-3; D gene uncertain. The CDR3 has 14 residues. Germline V gene sequence: CDR1 SGHNT, CDR2 YENEEA. V was cut by 0 bases and J by 0 bases, with 4 bases left in between. CDR3 DNA sequence: TGTGCCAGCAGCTTAGACGGGAGCACAGATACGCAGTATTTT. Residues: CASSLDGSTDTQYF.

For the CDR3, the DNA is TGTGCCAGCAGGTACAGGGGAGAGGAGGAAAAACTGTTTTTT. Translated: CASRYRGEEEKLFF. The V gene is TRBV2, the J gene TRBJ1-4, with 7 positions matching TRBD1. J was trimmed by 8 bases and V by 6 bases; bases with no gene match: 9. Germline V CDR1 and CDR2: SNHLY, FYNNEI. The CDR3 has 14 residues.